These 8 T cell receptor beta chains were all obtained from the same sample, sequenced in a study of Tregs in tolerant kidney transplant recipients. Related graft donors supplied nonmyeloablative bone marrow transplants, and mixed chimerism was transient. Data came from immunoSEQ multiplex PCR; TCRdb stores just in-frame clones and leaves some out. In the table there are about 81,000 clones, 91% of which are singletons. Source: CD4+ T cells from blood (PBMCs), taken 24 months after the transplant. Receptors were obtained from a human patient who received a combined kidney and bone marrow transplant. Some T cells may arise from the graft donor.

This clone was detected a few times. The chain uses TRBV28 and TRBJ1-3, with 7 bases identical to TRBD1. This CDR3 spans 16 amino acids. Germline V gene sequence: CDR1 MDHEN, CDR2 SYDVKM. The V gene end was trimmed by 7 bases and the J gene end by 0 bases; junction bases not matched to a gene: 9. For the CDR3, the DNA is TGTGCCAGCATAAGGGACAGTCTTACCTCTGGAAACACCATATATTTT. This encodes CASIRDSLTSGNTIYF.

In this sample, this clone turned up once. CDR3 in amino acids: CASSLRQILSGNTIYF. In DNA form, the CDR3 reads TGTGCCAGCAGCTTAAGACAGATCCTCTCTGGAAACACCATATATTTT. This chain joins TRBV9 and TRBJ1-3, with TRBD1 as a possible D gene (5 bases). This CDR3 spans 16 amino acids. Trimming stripped 4 bases from V and 0 bases from J, with 14 bases between. Germline V gene data show CDR1 as SGDLS and CDR2 as YYNGEE.

This chain connects TRBV25-1 to TRBJ1-1, with D perhaps matching TRBD1 (5 bases). CDR1 and CDR2 (germline): MGHDK, SYGVNS. The germline V and J ends were trimmed by 8 bases and 1 base, with 20 bases remaining between them. This CDR3 region has 16 residues. Here the CDR3 reads CASARHGGGENTEAFF. In DNA, the CDR3 is TGTGCCAGCGCCCGACACGGCGGGGGGGAGAACACTGAAGCTTTCTTT.

This clone has a single count. V is TRBV29-1 and J is TRBJ1-2, with no clear D. CDR3 length: 12 amino acids. Germline-derived CDR1 and CDR2 are SQVTM and ANQGSEA. Trimming cost V 0 bases and J 8 bases, with 10 bases left between them. CDR3 loop: CSVEDRPRGYTF. The CDR3 DNA follows: TGCAGCGTTGAAGATAGGCCGCGGGGCTACACCTTC.

The chain uses TRBV7-2 and TRBJ1-1; D not resolved. Germline values: CDR1 SGHTA, CDR2 FQGNSA. CDR3 length equals 11 residues. Trimming left V 5 bases short and J 1 base short, with 2 bases between. The CDR3 region has the DNA TGTGCCAGCAGCCAGAACACTGAAGCTTTCTTT. It translates to CASSQNTEAFF.

V gene TRBV4-1 combines with J gene TRBJ2-5, with D maybe TRBD1 (6 bases). Deletions cut 2 bases from V and 5 bases from J, with 15 bases between. Germline V gene lookup returns CDR1 MGHRA and CDR2 YSYEKL. The CDR3 spans 15 residues. The CDR3 DNA follows: TGCGCCAGCAGCCAATTTACAGGGCTCCAGGAGACCCAGTACTTC. It translates to CASSQFTGLQETQYF.

This chain uses TRBV2 with TRBJ1-5; possibly TRBD1 for D (6 bases). This CDR3 spans 15 amino acids. V was pared by 2 bases and J by 2 bases, with 10 bases between. Germline CDR1 and CDR2: SNHLY and FYNNEI. The CDR3 nucleotides read TGTGCCAGCAGTGAATGGGGGGGCGGCAATCAGCCCCAGCATTTT. It translates to CASSEWGGGNQPQHF.

The chain couples TRBV5-1 to TRBJ2-5, with TRBD1 matching over 7 bases. Trimming at V came to 0 bases and at J to 5 bases, leaving 4 bases not matched to a gene. CDR1 is SGHRS and CDR2 is YFSETQ in the germline V gene. The CDR3 extends over 14 amino acids. CDR3 coding DNA: TGCGCCAGCAGCTTGGGACAGGGCGCCGAGACCCAGTACTTC. Translated, it gives CASSLGQGAETQYF. Combining the CDR3 with reference TRBV5-1 and TRBJ2-5 gives the whole variable domain KAGVTQTPRYLIKTRGQQVTLSCSPISGHRSVSWYQQTPGQGLQFLFEYFSETQRNKGNFPGRFSGRQFSNSRSEMNVSTLELGDSALYLCASSLGQGAETQYFGPGTRLLVL.